One sample yielded the 22 T cell receptor beta chains listed below, sequenced in a study of cytomegalovirus exposure and HLA in healthy donors. The PCR was carried out with 60 Vbeta primers and 13 Jbeta primers. The repertoire was sequenced with immunoSEQ multiplex PCR; TCRdb's copy has only in-frame clones and lacks some. The table records 160,000 or so clones, about 85% of them present only once. The material sequenced was PBMCs. The source is a man over 45 in good health and CMV-seropositive.

The V and J genes are TRBV4-1 and TRBJ1-6; 7 bases are shared with TRBD1. This CDR3 has 16 amino acids. Germline V lookup: CDR1 MGHRA, CDR2 YSYEKL. After removal of 4 bases from V and 3 bases from J, the junction contained 6 bases not matched to a gene. CDR3 sequence (DNA): TGCGCCAGCAGCCGCGTACAGGGGAACTATAATTCACCCCTCCACTTT. Translating it yields CASSRVQGNYNSPLHF.

This chain joins TRBV4-1 and TRBJ1-5, with 7 bases aligning to TRBD1. V lost 4 bases and J lost 1; bases outside the gene matches: 7. In germline, CDR1 is MGHRA, CDR2 YSYEKL. This CDR3 is 16 amino acids long. The CDR3 sequence: CASSPREGASNQPQHF. The CDR3 region has the DNA TGCGCCAGCAGCCCACGAGAGGGGGCGAGCAATCAGCCCCAGCATTTT.

This chain connects TRBV28 to TRBJ1-1; D is perhaps TRBD1 (6 bases). This CDR3 region has 12 residues. V lost 9 bases, J lost 6 bases, and 14 bases lay in between. Germline V gives CDR1 MDHEN, CDR2 SYDVKM. The CDR3 sequence is CASKYHRAEAFF. The CDR3 DNA is TGTGCCAGTAAATACCACAGGGCTGAAGCTTTCTTT.

This sequence joins TRBV11-2 and TRBJ2-1; TRBD2 agrees at 15 bases. Germline V gene data show CDR1 as SGHAT and CDR2 as FQNNGV. V shed 5 bases and J 1 base; nucleotides not matched to a gene: 9. The CDR3 runs to 19 residues. CDR3 nucleotide sequence: TGTGCCAGCAGCACCCCGGGACTAGCGGGAGGTCAGTCCTACAATGAGCAGTTCTTC. Amino acid sequence: CASSTPGLAGGQSYNEQFF.

The rearrangement links TRBV25-1 to TRBJ2-2, with a tentative D call TRBD1 (5 bases). Germline CDR1 MGHDK, CDR2 SYGVNS. The CDR3 spans 16 residues. V was clipped by 3 bases and J by 1 base, with 12 bases between them. The CDR3 nucleotides read TGTGCCAGCAGTGATTGGAGACAGATGAACACCGGGGAGCTGTTTTTT. This translates into CASSDWRQMNTGELFF.

The chain combines TRBV6-4 with TRBJ1-1; 8 bases map to TRBD1. Germline V lookup: CDR1 MRHNA, CDR2 SNTAGT. The CDR3 totals 14 residues. Trimming took 5 bases from V and 4 from J; bases not matched to a gene: 6. This CDR3 is CASSSGQGGTEAFF. In nucleotides, the CDR3 is TGTGCCAGCAGTTCAGGACAGGGAGGCACTGAAGCTTTCTTT.

The genes are TRBV29-1 and TRBJ2-2; 8 positions match TRBD1. This CDR3 has 14 residues. J was trimmed by 7 bases and V by 5 bases; bases with no gene match: 9. Germline V gene data show CDR1 as SQVTM and CDR2 as ANQGSEA. CDR3: CSVLHDRGSGELFF. The CDR3 coding sequence is TGCAGCGTTCTCCATGACAGGGGTAGCGGGGAGCTGTTTTTT.

The V call is TRBV29-1, the J call TRBJ2-7, with D possibly matching TRBD2 (5 bases). V gave up 7 bases and J gave up 3 bases, with 16 bases separating them. The CDR3 consists of 13 residues. The germline CDR1 and CDR2 sequences are SQVTM and ANQGSEA. CDR3 in amino acids: CSALSDWSYEQYF. In DNA, the CDR3 is TGCAGCGCCCTTTCGGACTGGAGCTACGAGCAGTACTTC.

The gene calls are TRBV5-1 and TRBJ1-4; 8 positions match TRBD1. The J segment lost 8 bases and the V segment lost 4 bases, leaving 4 bases of the junction unmatched. From germline, CDR1 is SGHRS and CDR2 YFSETQ. The CDR3 length is 13 residues. CDR3 bases: TGCGCCAGCAGCCTGAGACAGGGGGAAAAACTGTTTTTT. Its translation: CASSLRQGEKLFF.

This chain joins TRBV4-1 and TRBJ2-2; TRBD2 might be the D (6 bases). Trimming left V 4 bases short and J 2 bases short, with 8 bases between. The CDR3 extends over 14 amino acids. Germline CDR1 is MGHRA and CDR2 is YSYEKL. As DNA, the CDR3 is TGCGCCAGCAGCCGGGGACTCAACACCGGGGAGCTGTTTTTT. It is translated as CASSRGLNTGELFF.

The chain's CDR3 is CASSTQGRGGYTF. The CDR3, as DNA: TGTGCCAGCAGCACACAAGGGCGGGGTGGCTACACCTTC. V is TRBV13 and J is TRBJ1-2; D remains ambiguous. V was shortened by 5 bases and J by 7 bases, with 14 bases between the two germline ends. CDR1 and CDR2 (germline): PRHDT, FYEKMQ (reference sequence). The CDR3 runs to 13 residues.

The genes are TRBV4-1 and TRBJ1-2, with 7 bases aligning to TRBD1. CDR1 is MGHRA, CDR2 YSYEKL, per germline. V lost 4 bases, J lost 4 bases, and 9 bases stayed unmatched. CDR3 length equals 15 residues. The CDR3 loop reads CASSRGTVASYGYTF. As DNA, the CDR3 is TGCGCCAGCAGCCGGGGGACAGTGGCGTCCTATGGCTACACCTTC.

V gene TRBV7-2 combines with J gene TRBJ2-5; 7 bases line up with TRBD2. The CDR3 runs 13 residues. Germline V CDR1 and CDR2: SGHTA, FQGNSA. Trimming at V came to 7 bases and at J to 2 bases, leaving 4 bases not matched to a gene. This CDR3 is CASTWGGQETQYF. The CDR3 DNA reads TGTGCCAGCACATGGGGGGGACAAGAGACCCAGTACTTC.

This clone was picked up one time. The CDR3 reads CASSEIPWTDAFF. CDR3 DNA: TGTGCCAGCAGTGAAATCCCCTGGACAGACGCTTTCTTT. This sequence joins TRBV25-1 and TRBJ1-1; D possibly corresponds to TRBD1 (6 bases). Trimming removed 2 bases at V and 11 bases at J, with 15 bases between. The CDR3 spans 13 residues. Germline CDR1 is MGHDK and CDR2 is SYGVNS.

The rearrangement uses TRBV4-1 and TRBJ2-7, with 7 bases identical to TRBD1. V shed 5 bases and J 3 bases; nucleotides not matched to a gene: 10. Germline values: CDR1 MGHRA, CDR2 YSYEKL. The CDR3 is 15 amino acids. CDR3 amino acids: CASSLEPGQHYEQYF. The CDR3 DNA is TGCGCCAGCAGCTTAGAACCGGGACAGCACTACGAGCAGTACTTC.

The CDR3 loop reads CASSLSGQGFGYTF. DNA of the CDR3: TGCGCCAGCAGCTTGTCGGGACAGGGATTCGGCTACACCTTC. This chain links TRBV5-1 with TRBJ1-2; 9 nucleotides line up with TRBD1. The germline V gene encodes CDR1 SGHRS and CDR2 YFSETQ. V was clipped by 1 base and J by 8 bases; unmatched bases: 6. CDR3 length equals 14 residues.

The chain employs TRBV9 and TRBJ2-7; D possibly corresponds to TRBD1 (6 bases). The length of the CDR3 is 14 residues. Trimming left V 4 bases short and J 2 bases short, with 13 bases between. Per the germline V gene, CDR1 is SGDLS and CDR2 is YYNGEE. In nucleotides, the CDR3 is TGTGCCAGCAGCCCGACAGGTCAGCCCTACGAGCAGTACTTC. Amino acid sequence: CASSPTGQPYEQYF.

The chain employs TRBV5-8 and TRBJ1-2; D not resolved. The ends were cut back, 6 bases at V and 2 bases at J, with 8 bases in the middle. This CDR3 is 12 amino acids long. CDR1 is SGHTS, CDR2 YDEGEE, per germline. CDR3 region: CASTPVNYGYTF. In nucleotides, the CDR3 is TGTGCCAGCACTCCAGTCAACTATGGCTACACCTTC. Drawing the rest from reference TRBV5-8 and TRBJ1-2, the complete variable domain is EAGVTQSPTHLIKTRGQQATLRCSPISGHTSVYWYQQALGLGLQFLLWYDEGEERNRGNFPPRFSGRQFPNYSSELNVNALELEDSALYLCASTPVNYGYTFGSGTRLTVV.

The genes are TRBV15 and TRBJ1-1; weak D call: TRBD1 (5 bases). The length of the CDR3 is 15 residues. Germline CDR1 and CDR2: LNHNV and YYDKDF (reference sequence). Trimming removed 8 bases from V and 0 bases from J, with 16 bases in between. DNA of the CDR3: TGTGCCACCCGCCGGGGGGTAGAGGTGAACACTGAAGCTTTCTTT. This encodes CATRRGVEVNTEAFF.

The chain employs TRBV18 and TRBJ2-7; 11 bases are shared with TRBD2. Per the germline V gene, CDR1 is KGHSH and CDR2 is LQKENI. This CDR3 has 15 amino acids. V dropped 3 bases and J dropped 3; count of bases not matched to a gene: 4. CDR3 in DNA: TGTGCCAGCTCACCCCCGGGACTAGCGGACTACGAGCAGTACTTC. This gives the protein CASSPPGLADYEQYF.

In this sample, this clone turned up once. The chain joins TRBV20-1 to TRBJ2-4, with D perhaps TRBD2 (5 bases). The V gene lost 7 bases and the J gene lost 9 bases, with 13 bases spanning the gap. The CDR3 has 11 residues. Germline CDR1 and CDR2: DFQATT and SNEGSKA (reference sequence). The CDR3 region has the DNA TGCAGTGGCGGGTCTCGGGGCATTCAGTACTTC. Its translation is CSGGSRGIQYF.

This clone was counted a few times. The CDR3 sequence is CASSFPDREAGELFF. The CDR3 DNA reads as TGTGCCAGCAGTTTTCCCGACAGGGAGGCCGGGGAGCTGTTTTTT. This chain connects TRBV28 to TRBJ2-2; perhaps TRBD1 as D (7 bases). The CDR3 is 15 residues long. With 3 bases removed from V and 6 bases from J, the gap between germline ends came to 14 bases. In germline, CDR1 is MDHEN, CDR2 SYDVKM.